Listed here are 6 T cell receptor beta chains from one sample, sequenced in a study of T cell changes during pregnancy in multiple sclerosis. Sequencing used immunoSEQ multiplex PCR; TCRdb keeps in-frame clones, though not all of them. The sample consists of about 48,000 clones, 85% to 95% of them appearing once. The sample consisted of CD4+ T cells from peripheral blood mononuclear cells, taken in the second trimester of pregnancy. The receptors here all came from a female donor in good health, enrolled as a control in a pregnancy study.

The chain has TRBV18 and TRBJ2-7, with 9 bases fitting TRBD1. Unmatched junction bases numbered 5, after V lost 5 bases and J lost 0 bases. This CDR3 has 15 amino acids. Germline V gene lookup returns CDR1 KGHSH and CDR2 LQKENI. The CDR3 nucleotides read TGTGCCAGCTCAGAAGGACAGGGGACCTCCTACGAGCAGTACTTC. It is translated as CASSEGQGTSYEQYF. The variable domain in full, with the rest retrieved from reference TRBV18 and TRBJ2-7, is NAGVMQNPRHLVRRRGQEARLRCSPMKGHSHVYWYRQLPEEGLKFMVYLQKENIIDESGMPKERFSAEFPKEGPSILRIQQVVRGDSAAYFCASSEGQGTSYEQYFGPGTRLTVT.

Details on this clone: At one end, the junction sequence differs from germline, possibly due to a read error. This chain joins TRBV7-7 and TRBJ2-2; 9 bases map to TRBD2. The CDR3 contains 16 residues. The germline V gene has CDR1 SSHAT and CDR2 FNYEAQ (reference sequence). CDR3 protein: CASSLGAGGNTGELFF. In DNA form, the CDR3 reads TGTGCTAGCAGCTTAGGAGCGGGAGGGAACACCGGGGAGCTGTTTTTT.

V and J are TRBV20-1 and TRBJ2-7; no reliable D call. Germline CDR1 and CDR2: DFQATT and SNEGSKA (reference sequence). Trimming left V 6 bases short and J 4 bases short, with 10 bases between. This CDR3 contains 11 residues. In DNA, the CDR3 is TGCAGTGCCGCACTTATTTACGAGCAGTACTTC. This sequence encodes CSAALIYEQYF.

The chain combines TRBV15 with TRBJ2-7; D is undetermined. CDR1 LNHNV and CDR2 YYDKDF come from the germline V gene (reference sequence). The germline V and J ends were trimmed by 0 bases and 1 base, with 7 bases remaining between them. CDR3 length: 14 residues. CDR3 bases: TGTGCCACCAGCAGAGAGGTTGCGTCCTACGAGCAGTACTTC. Amino acid sequence: CATSREVASYEQYF. The full variable domain, with the rest looked up from reference TRBV15 and TRBJ2-7, is DAMVIQNPRYQVTQFGKPVTLSCSQTLNHNVMYWYQQKSSQAPKLLFHYYDKDFNNEADTPDNFQSRRPNTSFCFLDIRSPGLGDTAMYLCATSREVASYEQYFGPGTRLTVT.

The CDR3 reads CASSLGTASNYGYTF. CDR3 DNA: TGCGCCAGCAGCCTCGGGACAGCTTCTAACTATGGCTACACCTTC. This chain uses TRBV5-1 with TRBJ1-2, with 7 bases aligning to TRBD1. This CDR3 has 15 residues. The J segment lost 0 bases and the V segment lost 4 bases, leaving 6 bases of the junction unmatched. Germline loops: CDR1 SGHRS, CDR2 YFSETQ. The full variable domain, with the rest looked up from reference TRBV5-1 and TRBJ1-2, is KAGVTQTPRYLIKTRGQQVTLSCSPISGHRSVSWYQQTPGQGLQFLFEYFSETQRNKGNFPGRFSGRQFSNSRSEMNVSTLELGDSALYLCASSLGTASNYGYTFGSGTRLTVV.

The chain links TRBV9 to TRBJ2-1; TRBD2 aligns across 9 bases. Germline loops: CDR1 SGDLS, CDR2 YYNGEE. J gave up 4 bases and V 0 bases, and 8 bases lay outside the gene matches. This CDR3 has 17 amino acids. Here the CDR3 DNA reads TGTGCCAGCAGCGTAGAATTTGGGACTAGCAGATACAATGAGCAGTTCTTC. Protein sequence: CASSVEFGTSRYNEQFF.